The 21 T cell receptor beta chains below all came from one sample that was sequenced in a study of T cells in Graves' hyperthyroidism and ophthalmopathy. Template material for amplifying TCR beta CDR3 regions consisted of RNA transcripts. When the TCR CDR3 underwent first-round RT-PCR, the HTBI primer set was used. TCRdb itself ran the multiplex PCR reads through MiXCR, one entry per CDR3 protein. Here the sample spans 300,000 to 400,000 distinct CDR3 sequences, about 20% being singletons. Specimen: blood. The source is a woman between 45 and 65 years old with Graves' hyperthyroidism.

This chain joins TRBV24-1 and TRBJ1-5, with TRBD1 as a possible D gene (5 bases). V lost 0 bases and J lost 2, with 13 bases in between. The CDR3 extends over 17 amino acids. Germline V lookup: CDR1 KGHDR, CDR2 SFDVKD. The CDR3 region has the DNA TGTGCCACCAGTGATTTGAGGGACCAGGGAGGCAATCAGCCCCAGCATTTT. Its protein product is CATSDLRDQGGNQPQHF.

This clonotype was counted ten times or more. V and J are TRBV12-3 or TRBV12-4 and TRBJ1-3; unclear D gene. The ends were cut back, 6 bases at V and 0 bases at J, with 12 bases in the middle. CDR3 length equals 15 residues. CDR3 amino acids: CASRRTASSGNTIYF. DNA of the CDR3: TGTGCCAGCAGACGAACAGCTTCCTCTGGAAACACCATATATTTT.

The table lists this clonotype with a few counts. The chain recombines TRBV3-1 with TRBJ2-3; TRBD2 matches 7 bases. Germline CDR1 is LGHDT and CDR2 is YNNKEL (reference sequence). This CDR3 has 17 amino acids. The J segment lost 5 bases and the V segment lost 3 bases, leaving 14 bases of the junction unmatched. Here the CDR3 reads CASSHVRTGGSGDTQYF. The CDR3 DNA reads TGTGCCAGCAGCCACGTCCGAACGGGGGGAAGTGGAGATACGCAGTATTTT.

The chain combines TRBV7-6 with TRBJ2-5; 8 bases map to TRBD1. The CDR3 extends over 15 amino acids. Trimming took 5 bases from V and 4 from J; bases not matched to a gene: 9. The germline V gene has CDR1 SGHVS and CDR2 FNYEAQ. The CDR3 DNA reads TGTGCCAGCAGCCCCGACAGGGGAGTAGGAGAGACCCAGTACTTC. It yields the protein CASSPDRGVGETQYF.

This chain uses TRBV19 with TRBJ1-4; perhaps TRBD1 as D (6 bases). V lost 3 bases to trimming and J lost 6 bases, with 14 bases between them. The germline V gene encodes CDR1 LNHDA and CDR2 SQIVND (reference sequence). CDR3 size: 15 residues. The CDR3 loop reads CASSMNAQGYEKLFF. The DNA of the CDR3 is TGTGCCAGTAGTATGAACGCACAGGGATATGAAAAACTGTTTTTT.

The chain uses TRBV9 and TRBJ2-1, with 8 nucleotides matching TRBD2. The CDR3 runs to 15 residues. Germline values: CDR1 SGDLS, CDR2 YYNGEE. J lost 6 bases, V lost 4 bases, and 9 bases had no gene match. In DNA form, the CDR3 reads TGTGCCAGCAGCCCCCAGACTAGCGTGCTCAATGAGCAGTTCTTC. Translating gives CASSPQTSVLNEQFF.

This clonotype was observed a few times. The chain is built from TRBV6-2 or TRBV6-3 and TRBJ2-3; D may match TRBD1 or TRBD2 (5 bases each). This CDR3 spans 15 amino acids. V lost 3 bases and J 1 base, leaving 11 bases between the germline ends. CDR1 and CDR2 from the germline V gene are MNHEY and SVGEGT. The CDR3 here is CASSYGDDGTDTQYF. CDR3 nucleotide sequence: TGTGCCAGCAGTTATGGGGACGACGGCACAGATACGCAGTATTTT.

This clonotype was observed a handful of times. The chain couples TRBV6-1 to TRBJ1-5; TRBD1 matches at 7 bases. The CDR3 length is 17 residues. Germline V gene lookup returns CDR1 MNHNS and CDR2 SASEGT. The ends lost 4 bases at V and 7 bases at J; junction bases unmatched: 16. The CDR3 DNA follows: TGTGCCAGCAGTGCTGACAGGGTGGATTGGCAGTTGCAGCCCCAGCATTTT. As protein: CASSADRVDWQLQPQHF.

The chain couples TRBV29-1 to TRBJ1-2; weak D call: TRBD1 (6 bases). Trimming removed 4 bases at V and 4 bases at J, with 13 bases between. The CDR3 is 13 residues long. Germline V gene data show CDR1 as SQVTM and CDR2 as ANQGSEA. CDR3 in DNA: TGCAGCGTTGCGGACAGAATGGGCTATGGCTACACCTTC. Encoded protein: CSVADRMGYGYTF.

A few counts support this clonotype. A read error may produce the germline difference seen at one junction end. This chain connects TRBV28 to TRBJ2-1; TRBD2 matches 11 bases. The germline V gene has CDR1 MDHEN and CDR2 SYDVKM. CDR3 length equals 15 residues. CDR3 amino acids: CASNAPGLAVGEQSF. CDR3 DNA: TGTGCCAGCAATGCCCCGGGACTAGCGGTAGGTGAGCAGTCCTTC.

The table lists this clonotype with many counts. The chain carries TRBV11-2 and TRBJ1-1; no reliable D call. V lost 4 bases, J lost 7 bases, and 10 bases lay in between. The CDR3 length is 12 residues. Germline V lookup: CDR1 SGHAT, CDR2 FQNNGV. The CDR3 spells CASSSDGREAFF. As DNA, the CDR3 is TGTGCCAGCAGCTCGGACGGACGTGAAGCTTTCTTT. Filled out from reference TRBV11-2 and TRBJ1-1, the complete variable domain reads EAGVAQSPRYKIIEKRQSVAFWCNPISGHATLYWYQQILGQGPKLLIQFQNNGVVDDSQLPKDRFSAERLKGVDSTLKIQPAKLEDSAVYLCASSSDGREAFFGQGTRLTVV.

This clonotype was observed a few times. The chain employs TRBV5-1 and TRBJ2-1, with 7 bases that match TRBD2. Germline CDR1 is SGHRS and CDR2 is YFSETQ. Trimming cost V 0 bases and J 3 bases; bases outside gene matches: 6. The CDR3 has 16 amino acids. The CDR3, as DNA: TGCGCCAGCAGCTTGGTTTCGGGGACTAACTACAATGAGCAGTTCTTC. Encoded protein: CASSLVSGTNYNEQFF.

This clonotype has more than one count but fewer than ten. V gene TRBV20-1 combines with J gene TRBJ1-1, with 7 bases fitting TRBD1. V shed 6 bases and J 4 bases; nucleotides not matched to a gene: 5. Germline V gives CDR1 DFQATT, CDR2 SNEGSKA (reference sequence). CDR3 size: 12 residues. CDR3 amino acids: CSAEDRLTEAFF. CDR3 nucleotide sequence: TGCAGTGCAGAGGACAGGCTCACTGAAGCTTTCTTT.

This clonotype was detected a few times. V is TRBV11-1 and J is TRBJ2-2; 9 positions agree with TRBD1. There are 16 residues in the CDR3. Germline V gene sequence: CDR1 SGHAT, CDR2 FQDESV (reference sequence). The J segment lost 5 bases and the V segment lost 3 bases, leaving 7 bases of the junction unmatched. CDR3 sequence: CASSFHRGPGTGELFF. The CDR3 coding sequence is TGTGCCAGCAGCTTCCACAGGGGGCCGGGAACCGGGGAGCTGTTTTTT.

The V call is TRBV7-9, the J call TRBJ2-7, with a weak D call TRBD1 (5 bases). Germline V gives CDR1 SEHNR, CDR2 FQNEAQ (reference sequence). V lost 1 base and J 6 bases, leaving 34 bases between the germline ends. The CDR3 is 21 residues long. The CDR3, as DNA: TGTGCCAGCAGCTTAGAAGGAGTCGTCTTTGGGCAGGGTAGTTTATTGTGCGAGCAGTACGTC. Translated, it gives CASSLEGVVFGQGSLLCEQYV.

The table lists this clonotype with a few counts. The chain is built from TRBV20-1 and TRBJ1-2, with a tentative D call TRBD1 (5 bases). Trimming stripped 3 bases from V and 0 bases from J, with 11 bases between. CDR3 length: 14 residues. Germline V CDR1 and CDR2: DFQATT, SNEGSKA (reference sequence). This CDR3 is CSARVAGTNYGYTF. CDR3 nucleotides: TGCAGTGCTAGGGTCGCAGGGACTAACTATGGCTACACCTTC.

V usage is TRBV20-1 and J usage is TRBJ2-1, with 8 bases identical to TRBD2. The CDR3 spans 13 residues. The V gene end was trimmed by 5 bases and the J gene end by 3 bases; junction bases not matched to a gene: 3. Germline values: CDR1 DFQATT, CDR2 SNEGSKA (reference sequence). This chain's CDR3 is CSAWTSFYNEQFF. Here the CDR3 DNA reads TGCAGTGCTTGGACTAGCTTCTACAATGAGCAGTTCTTC.

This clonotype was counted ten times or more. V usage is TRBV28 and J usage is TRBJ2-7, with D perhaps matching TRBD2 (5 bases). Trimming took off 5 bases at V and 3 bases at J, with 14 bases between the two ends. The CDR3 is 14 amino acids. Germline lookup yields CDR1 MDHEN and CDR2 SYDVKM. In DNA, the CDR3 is TGTGCCAGCAGTCGGGATGGGCTTGGCTACGAGCAGTACTTC. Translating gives CASSRDGLGYEQYF.

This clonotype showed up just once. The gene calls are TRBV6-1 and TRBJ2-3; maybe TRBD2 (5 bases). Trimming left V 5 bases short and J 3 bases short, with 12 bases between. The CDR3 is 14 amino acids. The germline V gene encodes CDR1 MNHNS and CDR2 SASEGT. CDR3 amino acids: CASSTRRETDTQYF. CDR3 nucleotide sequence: TGTGCCAGCAGTACTAGACGGGAAACAGATACGCAGTATTTT.

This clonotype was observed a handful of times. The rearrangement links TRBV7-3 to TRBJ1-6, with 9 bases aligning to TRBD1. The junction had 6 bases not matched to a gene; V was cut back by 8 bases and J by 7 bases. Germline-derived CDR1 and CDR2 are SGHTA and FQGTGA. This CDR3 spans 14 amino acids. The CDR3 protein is CASGEQGANSPLHF. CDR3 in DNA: TGTGCCAGCGGAGAACAGGGGGCAAATTCACCCCTCCACTTT.

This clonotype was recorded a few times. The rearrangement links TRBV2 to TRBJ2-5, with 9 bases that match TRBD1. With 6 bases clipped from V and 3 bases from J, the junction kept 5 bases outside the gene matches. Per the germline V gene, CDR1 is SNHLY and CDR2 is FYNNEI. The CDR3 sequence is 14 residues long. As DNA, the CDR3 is TGTGCCAGCAGGGCCAGGACAGGGGAAGAGACCCAGTACTTC. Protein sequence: CASRARTGEETQYF. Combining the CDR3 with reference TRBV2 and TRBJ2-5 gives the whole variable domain EPEVTQTPSHQVTQMGQEVILRCVPISNHLYFYWYRQILGQKVEFLVSFYNNEISEKSEIFDDQFSVERPDGSNFTLKIRSTKLEDSAMYFCASRARTGEETQYFGPGTRLLVL.